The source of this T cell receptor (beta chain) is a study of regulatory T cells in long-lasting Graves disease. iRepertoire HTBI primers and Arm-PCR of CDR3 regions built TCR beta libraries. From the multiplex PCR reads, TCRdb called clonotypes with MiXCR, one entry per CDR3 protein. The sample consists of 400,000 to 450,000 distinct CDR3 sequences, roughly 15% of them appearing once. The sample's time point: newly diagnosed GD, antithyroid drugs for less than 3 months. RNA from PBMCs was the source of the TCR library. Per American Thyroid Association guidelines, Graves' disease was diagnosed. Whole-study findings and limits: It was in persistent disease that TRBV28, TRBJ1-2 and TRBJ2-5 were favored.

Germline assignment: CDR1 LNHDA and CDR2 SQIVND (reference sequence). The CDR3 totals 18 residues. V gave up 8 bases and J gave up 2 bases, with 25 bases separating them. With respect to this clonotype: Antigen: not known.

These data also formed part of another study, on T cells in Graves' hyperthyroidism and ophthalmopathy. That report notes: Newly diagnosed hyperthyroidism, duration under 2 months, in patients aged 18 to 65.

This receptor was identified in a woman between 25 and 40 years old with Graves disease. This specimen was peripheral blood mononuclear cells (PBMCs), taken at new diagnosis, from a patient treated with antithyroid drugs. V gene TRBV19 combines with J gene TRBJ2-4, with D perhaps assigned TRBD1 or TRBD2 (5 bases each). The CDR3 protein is CASSYPGRRVGTKNIQYF. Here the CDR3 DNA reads TGTGCCAGTTCCTACCCGGGACGGCGGGTTGGAACCAAAAACATTCAGTACTTC.